Below, 19 T cell receptor beta chains from the same sample are listed, as sequenced in a study of PD-L1 blockade in urothelial cancer. Method: immunoSEQ multiplex PCR; TCRdb's copy keeps in-frame clones and lacks some. The table has almost 90,000 clones, about 83% seen once; the top ten hold 2% to 2.5%. Time point defined: pretreatment peripheral blood. The starting material was PBMCs, obtained around atezolizumab (anti-PD-L1) treatment. Receptors originate from a man in his fifties or sixties with urothelial cancer.

The chain couples TRBV6-1 to TRBJ1-2, with 8 nucleotides matching TRBD1. The CDR3 loop spans 14 amino acids. V was pared by 5 bases and J by 4 bases, with 6 bases of the junction left unmatched. Germline V gives CDR1 MNHNS, CDR2 SASEGT. CDR3 coding DNA: TGTGCCAGCAGTCTAGACAGGGGTCTCTATGGCTACACCTTC. Protein sequence: CASSLDRGLYGYTF.

The chain recombines TRBV7-9 with TRBJ2-3; TRBD2 matches 8 bases. Germline lookup yields CDR1 SEHNR and CDR2 FQNEAQ (reference sequence). This CDR3 is 17 amino acids long. V shed 2 bases, J shed 1 base, and the junction held 8 bases outside the gene matches. DNA of the CDR3: TGTGCCAGCAGCTTACCATCAATGACTAGCGGCACAGATACGCAGTATTTT. Amino acids: CASSLPSMTSGTDTQYF.

The rearrangement links TRBV7-3 to TRBJ2-1; TRBD2 aligns across 9 bases. The CDR3 has 16 residues. Per the germline V gene, CDR1 is SGHTA and CDR2 is FQGTGA. V lost 4 bases and J lost 4; bases outside the gene matches: 8. CDR3 nucleotides: TGTGCCAGCAGCTCCACTAGCGGGCGTAATTACAATGAGCAGTTCTTC. As protein: CASSSTSGRNYNEQFF.

The chain is built from TRBV28 and TRBJ2-5; 7 bases fit TRBD2. CDR1 is MDHEN and CDR2 is SYDVKM in the germline V gene. The CDR3 is made up of 16 amino acids. The junction had 11 bases not matched to a gene; V was cut back by 5 bases and J by 2 bases. CDR3 sequence (DNA): TGTGCCAGCAGTCCCCGGGGTTGGGAGGGACAAGAGACCCAGTACTTC. This codes for CASSPRGWEGQETQYF.

The CDR3 nucleotides read TGTGCCAGCAGCCCAGGGGGCCGTGGCAATCAGCCCCAGCATTTT. This codes for CASSPGGRGNQPQHF. The gene calls are TRBV7-8 and TRBJ1-5, with 8 bases lining up with TRBD1. The V segment lost 5 bases and the J segment 2 bases; nucleotides outside the gene matches: 5. CDR3 size: 15 residues. Germline CDR1 SGHVS, CDR2 FQNEAQ.

This rearrangement joins TRBV5-5 to TRBJ1-2; a weak D match, TRBD1 (5 bases). The V end was cut by 1 base, the J end by 1 base, with 14 bases between. This CDR3 contains 16 residues. Germline assignment: CDR1 SGHKS and CDR2 YYEKEE (reference sequence). CDR3 in DNA: TGTGCCAGCAGCTTGTCTCCCGACAGTATTAACTATGGCTACACCTTC. Protein product: CASSLSPDSINYGYTF. The whole variable domain, filled in from reference TRBV5-5 and TRBJ1-2, reads DAGVTQSPTHLIKTRGQQVTLRCSPISGHKSVSWYQQVLGQGPQFIFQYYEKEERGRGNFPDRFSARQFPNYSSELNVNALLLGDSALYLCASSLSPDSINYGYTFGSGTRLTVV.

Comment on this clone: The identical CDR3 is also encoded by other nucleotide sequences in the sample. The V and J genes are TRBV7-9 and TRBJ2-7; 10 nucleotides match TRBD2. V dropped 5 bases and J dropped 4; count of bases not matched to a gene: 8. This CDR3 is 15 amino acids long. CDR1 and CDR2 from the germline V gene are SEHNR and FQNEAQ (reference sequence). Here the CDR3 reads CASSLSGRALYEQYF. The CDR3 DNA reads as TGTGCCAGCAGCCTCAGCGGGAGGGCCCTTTACGAGCAGTACTTC. The complete variable domain, with remaining parts taken from reference TRBV7-9 and TRBJ2-7, reads DTGVSQNPRHKITKRGQNVTFRCDPISEHNRLYWYRQTLGQGPEFLTYFQNEAQLEKSRLLSDRFSAERPKGSFSTLEIQRTEQGDSAMYLCASSLSGRALYEQYFGPGTRLTVT.

The chain is built from TRBV5-4 and TRBJ2-2; TRBD2 aligns across 13 bases. CDR3 length: 19 residues. The ends lost 3 bases at V and 4 bases at J; junction bases unmatched: 12. Germline values: CDR1 SGHNT, CDR2 YYREEE (reference sequence). CDR3 in amino acids: CASSWQGTSGKSVTGELFF. The CDR3 coding sequence is TGTGCCAGCAGCTGGCAGGGGACTAGCGGGAAGTCGGTCACCGGGGAGCTGTTTTTT.

This clone came up a few times. The chain couples TRBV7-9 to TRBJ2-7; D perhaps matches TRBD1 (5 bases). Germline V CDR1 and CDR2: SEHNR, FQNEAQ (reference sequence). CDR3 size: 14 residues. Trimming removed 4 bases from V and 2 bases from J, with 12 bases in between. The CDR3: CASSYGHTTYEQYF. CDR3 nucleotides: TGTGCCAGCAGCTACGGACATACCACCTACGAGCAGTACTTC. The variable domain in full, with the rest retrieved from reference TRBV7-9 and TRBJ2-7, is DTGVSQNPRHKITKRGQNVTFRCDPISEHNRLYWYRQTLGQGPEFLTYFQNEAQLEKSRLLSDRFSAERPKGSFSTLEIQRTEQGDSAMYLCASSYGHTTYEQYFGPGTRLTVT.

The chain combines TRBV29-1 with TRBJ2-1; D is undetermined. The V and J ends lost 8 bases and 7 bases respectively, with 12 bases between them. This CDR3 comprises 11 residues. CDR1 and CDR2 from the germline V gene are SQVTM and ANQGSEA. Here the CDR3 DNA reads TGCAGCCCGATATGGGCTAATGAGCAGTTCTTC. Translating gives CSPIWANEQFF.

This rearrangement joins TRBV11-2 to TRBJ2-5; TRBD2 matches 9 bases. V lost 5 bases, J lost 7 bases, and 11 bases stayed unmatched. Germline CDR1 is SGHAT and CDR2 is FQNNGV. CDR3 length: 15 residues. In nucleotides, the CDR3 is TGTGCCAGCAGCCCCGGGACTAGCCCCTCGGTGACCCAGTACTTC. Amino acid sequence: CASSPGTSPSVTQYF.

The V gene is TRBV27, the J gene TRBJ2-5; 9 bases agree with TRBD2. This CDR3 has 18 residues. CDR1 is MNHEY and CDR2 is SMNVEV in the germline V gene (reference sequence). V dropped 7 bases and J dropped 5; count of bases not matched to a gene: 20. CDR3 sequence reads: CASINVGAGGPLLETQYF. The CDR3, as DNA: TGTGCCAGCATAAACGTGGGGGCGGGAGGGCCTCTTCTTGAGACCCAGTACTTC.

V is TRBV19 and J is TRBJ2-2; weak D call: TRBD2 (7 bases). V lost 4 bases and J lost 0, with 15 bases in between. The CDR3 has 17 residues. In germline, CDR1 is LNHDA, CDR2 SQIVND (reference sequence). This CDR3 is CASSRRGGGPNTGELFF. The DNA for the CDR3 is TGTGCCAGTAGTAGGCGTGGCGGGGGCCCGAACACCGGGGAGCTGTTTTTT.

The CDR3 DNA reads as TGTGCCAGCAGTGACCACAGGTTCCTCCTCCACTTT. Residues: CASSDHRFLLHF. The chain has TRBV6-1 and TRBJ1-6; D is perhaps TRBD1 (5 bases). CDR1 is MNHNS and CDR2 is SASEGT in the germline V gene. The V gene lost 3 bases and the J gene lost 15 bases, with 12 bases spanning the gap. The length of the CDR3 is 12 residues.

The chain joins TRBV6-1 to TRBJ1-1; D possibly corresponds to TRBD1 (5 bases). From germline, CDR1 is MNHNS and CDR2 SASEGT. The germline V and J ends were trimmed by 7 bases and 1 base, with 16 bases remaining between them. The CDR3 runs 15 residues. CDR3 protein: CASTSGGSGNTEAFF. The CDR3 coding sequence is TGTGCCAGCACGTCGGGGGGAAGTGGGAACACTGAAGCTTTCTTT.

This chain links TRBV5-1 with TRBJ2-2; 12 bases line up with TRBD1. The CDR3 has 16 residues. CDR1 and CDR2 from the germline V gene are SGHRS and YFSETQ. Trimming took 3 bases from V and 2 from J; bases not matched to a gene: 2. CDR3 region: CASSWGQGANTGELFF. CDR3 nucleotides: TGCGCCAGCAGCTGGGGACAGGGGGCTAACACCGGGGAGCTGTTTTTT.

The chain combines TRBV6-1 with TRBJ2-2; D unclear. This CDR3 has 14 residues. Trimming pared 3 bases from V and 8 bases from J, leaving 13 bases between. In germline, CDR1 is MNHNS, CDR2 SASEGT. In DNA form, the CDR3 reads TGTGCCAGCAGTGATCCCGCCTCCCGGGGGGAGCTGTTTTTT. Translating gives CASSDPASRGELFF.

The chain couples TRBV9 to TRBJ1-3; D unresolved. Germline lookup yields CDR1 SGDLS and CDR2 YYNGEE. The CDR3 totals 17 residues. V lost 0 bases and J 0 bases, leaving 13 bases between the germline ends. CDR3: CASSVDPTAGSGNTIYF. CDR3 DNA: TGTGCCAGCAGCGTAGACCCCACAGCCGGCTCTGGAAACACCATATATTTT.

V and J are TRBV5-1 and TRBJ2-6, with TRBD1 identical over 12 bases. CDR1 and CDR2 from the germline V gene are SGHRS and YFSETQ. The CDR3 has 17 residues. V dropped 5 bases and J dropped 4; count of bases not matched to a gene: 7. DNA of the CDR3: TGCGCCAGCAGTTCCGGGACAGGGGGCTGGGGGGCCAACGTCCTGACTTTC. Translating it yields CASSSGTGGWGANVLTF.